This T cell receptor beta chain was identified in a study of cytomegalovirus exposure and HLA in healthy donors. Whole-study findings and limits: For most TCR sequences rarity was the rule, although some public TCRs occurred in many donors. Under in vitro conditions, a few CMV-associated chains were confirmed as specific for CMV antigens.

Remarks on this clone: The antigen is undetermined.

Healthy bone marrow donors made up the donor group. When sampled, the donors appeared nominally healthy, though they likely had unrecorded immune exposures. Vbeta (60) and Jbeta (13) primers were used in the PCR. Method: immunoSEQ multiplex PCR; TCRdb's copy keeps in-frame clones and lacks some. This sample has about 130,000 clones; around three quarters occur once, and the top ten carry under 3%. The V gene lost 2 bases and the J gene lost 0 bases, with 12 bases spanning the gap. Germline CDR1 and CDR2: LGHNA and YNFKEQ. This CDR3 region has 16 residues. The sample was PBMCs. The source is a young man in good health and CMV-seronegative. This rearrangement joins TRBV4-2 to TRBJ2-3; D perhaps matches TRBD2 (6 bases). CDR3 nucleotides: TGTGCCAGCAGCCAAAACTCCGGGACTAGCACAGATACGCAGTATTTT. Its protein is CASSQNSGTSTDTQYF.